This T cell receptor (beta chain) was observed in a study of identical twins. CDR3 length equals 17 residues. With V trimmed by 4 bases and J by 4 bases, 11 bases remained unmatched. TCRdb re-called the 5' RACE reads with MiXCR, one entry per CDR3 protein. The sample has about 690,000 distinct CDR3 sequences; around 5.7% are singletons. This clonotype has a count of ten or more. Antigen specificity is unknown. Only healthy Caucasians were included as donors. Study-wide findings and caveats: Cord blood's abundant beta clonotypes had fewer insertions, unlike memory repertoires. Twins shared beta out-of-frame sequences in excess, but this excess was weaker.

This TCR was recovered from a man aged 18 to 30 in good health. The rearrangement joins TRBV12-3 or TRBV12-4 to TRBJ2-3; TRBD2 aligns across 10 bases. Specimen: naive T cells sorted from blood. CDR3 protein: CASSSSVSSGRADTQYF. In nucleotides, the CDR3 is TGTGCCAGCAGTTCGTCCGTCTCTAGCGGGAGAGCAGATACGCAGTATTTT.